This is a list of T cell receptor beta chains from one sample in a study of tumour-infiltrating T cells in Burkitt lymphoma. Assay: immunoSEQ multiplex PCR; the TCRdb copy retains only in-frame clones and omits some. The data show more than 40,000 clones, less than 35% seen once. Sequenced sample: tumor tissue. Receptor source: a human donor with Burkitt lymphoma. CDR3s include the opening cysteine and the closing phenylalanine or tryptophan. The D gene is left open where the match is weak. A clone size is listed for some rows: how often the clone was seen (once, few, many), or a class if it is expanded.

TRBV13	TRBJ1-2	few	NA	CASSSGVADYTF	TGTGCCAGCAGCTCCGGCGTTGCGGACTACACCTTC
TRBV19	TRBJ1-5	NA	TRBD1	CASRGQSGAGNQPQHF	TGTGCCAGTAGGGGACAGTCTGGAGCGGGCAATCAGCCCCAGCATTTT
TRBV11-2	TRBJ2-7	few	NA	CASSLGHLYEQYF	TGTGCCAGCAGCTTGGGACACCTCTACGAGCAGTACTTC
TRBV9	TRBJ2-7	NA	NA	CASSVAPGLEQYF	TGTGCCAGCAGCGTAGCCCCCGGGCTCGAGCAGTACTTC
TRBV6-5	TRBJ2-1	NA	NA	CASSYARGYGQFF	TGTGCCAGCAGTTACGCCAGGGGTTATGGGCAGTTCTTC
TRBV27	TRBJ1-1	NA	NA	CASRPRFQGPHDTEAFF	TGTGCCAGCAGGCCCCGCTTTCAGGGGCCCCACGATACTGAAGCTTTCTTT
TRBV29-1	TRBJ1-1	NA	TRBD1	CSAMTGGGTEAFF	TGCAGCGCTATGACAGGGGGCGGCACTGAAGCTTTCTTT
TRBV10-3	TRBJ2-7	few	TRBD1	CAINRGTGTREQYF	TGTGCCATCAACCGCGGGACAGGCACGCGGGAGCAGTACTTC
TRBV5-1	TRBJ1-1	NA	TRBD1	CANSKGQGLNTEAFF	TGCGCCAACAGCAAGGGACAGGGTTTGAACACTGAAGCTTTCTTT
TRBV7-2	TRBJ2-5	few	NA	CASSRDRQETQYF	TGTGCCAGCAGCCGTGACAGACAAGAGACCCAGTACTTC
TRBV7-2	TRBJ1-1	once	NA	CASSVLIGGGTEAFF	TGTGCCAGCAGCGTCCTGATCGGGGGGGGAACTGAAGCTTTCTTT
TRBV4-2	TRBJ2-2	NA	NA	CASSQDWGAGNTGTGELFF	TGTGCCAGCAGCCAAGATTGGGGTGCCGGGAACACCGGGACCGGGGAGCTGTTTTTT
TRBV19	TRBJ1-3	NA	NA	CASSRFSGNTIYF	TGTGCCAGTAGTAGATTCTCTGGAAACACCATATATTTT
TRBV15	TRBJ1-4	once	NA	CATSPRALATNEKLFF	TGTGCCACCAGCCCGCGGGCGCTGGCAACTAATGAAAAACTGTTTTTT
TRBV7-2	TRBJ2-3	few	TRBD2	CASSSGTSGFTDTQYF	TGTGCCAGCAGCTCCGGGACTAGCGGTTTCACAGATACGCAGTATTTT
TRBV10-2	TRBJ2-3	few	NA	CASSGPPRPTDTQYF	TGCGCCAGCAGTGGCCCACCCAGGCCCACAGATACGCAGTATTTT
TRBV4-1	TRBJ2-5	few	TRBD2	CASRAAGGASQETQYF	TGCGCCAGCAGGGCCGCGGGAGGGGCCAGCCAAGAGACCCAGTACTTC
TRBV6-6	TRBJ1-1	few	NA	CASSYAGTYTEAFF	TGTGCCAGCAGTTACGCTGGCACTTACACTGAAGCTTTCTTT
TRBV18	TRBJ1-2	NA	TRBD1	CASSSGGQGNYGYTF	TGTGCCAGCTCGTCAGGGGGACAGGGAAACTATGGCTACACCTTC
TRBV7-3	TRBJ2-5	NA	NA	CASSLTGSLQETQYF	TGTGCCAGCAGCTTAACAGGCTCGCTTCAAGAGACCCAGTACTTC
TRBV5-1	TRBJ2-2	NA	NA	CASSLAEGNTGELFF	TGCGCCAGCAGCTTGGCCGAAGGGAACACCGGGGAGCTGTTTTTT
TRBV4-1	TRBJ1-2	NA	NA	CASSPGLNYGYTF	TGCGCCAGCAGCCCGGGGCTTAACTATGGCTACACCTTC
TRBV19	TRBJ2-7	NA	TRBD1	CASSNFLGTGPYEQYF	TGTGCCAGTAGTAACTTCCTCGGGACAGGACCCTACGAGCAGTACTTC
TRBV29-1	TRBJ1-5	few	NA	CSVSIGGDSNQPQHF	TGCAGCGTTTCGATAGGGGGGGATAGCAATCAGCCCCAGCATTTT
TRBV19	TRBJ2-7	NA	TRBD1	CASSPRGTGAYEQYF	TGTGCCAGTAGTCCCAGAGGGACAGGGGCCTACGAGCAGTACTTC
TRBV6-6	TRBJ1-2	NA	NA	CASSYPGLSDYGYTF	TGTGCCAGCAGTTACCCGGGACTCTCGGACTATGGCTACACCTTC
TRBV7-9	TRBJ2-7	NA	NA	CASSRGHVYEQYF	TGTGCCAGCAGCCGGGGACACGTCTACGAGCAGTACTTC
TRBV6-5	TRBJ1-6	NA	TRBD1	CASGTGNSPLHF	TGTGCCAGCGGGACAGGGAATTCACCCCTCCACTTT
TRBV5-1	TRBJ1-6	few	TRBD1	CASSLDRAYSPLHF	TGCGCCAGCAGCCTGGACAGGGCCTATTCACCCCTCCACTTT
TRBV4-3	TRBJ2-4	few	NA	CASSQVHHPRDLAKNIQYF	TGCGCCAGCAGCCAAGTCCACCATCCCAGGGATTTAGCCAAAAACATTCAGTACTTC
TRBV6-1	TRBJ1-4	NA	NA	CASTPRVGRSEKLFF	TGTGCCAGCACCCCCAGGGTGGGGCGTAGCGAAAAACTGTTTTTT
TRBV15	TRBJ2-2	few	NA	CATSRDYGGAGELFF	TGTGCCACCAGCAGAGATTATGGGGGAGCCGGGGAGCTGTTTTTT
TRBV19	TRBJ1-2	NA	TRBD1	CASSRDRASLYGYTF	TGTGCCAGTAGCCGGGACAGAGCCTCGCTCTATGGCTACACCTTC
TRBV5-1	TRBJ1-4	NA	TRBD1	CASSPTGQVDNEKLFF	TGCGCCAGCAGCCCCACCGGACAGGTAGATAATGAAAAACTGTTTTTT
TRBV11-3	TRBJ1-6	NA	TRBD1	CASSQGTGRNSPLHF	TGTGCCAGCAGCCAGGGGACAGGGCGAAATTCACCCCTCCACTTT
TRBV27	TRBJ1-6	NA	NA	CASSSRGTNGSPLHF	TGTGCCAGCAGTTCTAGGGGGACAAACGGGTCACCCCTCCACTTT
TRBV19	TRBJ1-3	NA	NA	CASRQYTGNTIYF	TGTGCCAGTAGGCAATACACTGGAAACACCATATATTTT
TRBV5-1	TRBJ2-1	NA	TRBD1	CASSLRGQYYEQFF	TGCGCCAGCAGCTTGCGGGGACAGTATTATGAGCAGTTCTTC
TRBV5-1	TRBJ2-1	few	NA	CASSGGGASYNEQFF	TGCGCCAGCAGTGGAGGGGGGGCTTCCTACAATGAGCAGTTCTTC
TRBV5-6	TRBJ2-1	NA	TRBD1	CASKTQGSYNEQFF	TGTGCCAGCAAAACACAGGGGTCCTACAATGAGCAGTTCTTC
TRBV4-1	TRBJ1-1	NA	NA	CASSQEILNTEAFF	TGCGCCAGCAGCCAAGAGATTTTGAACACTGAAGCTTTCTTT
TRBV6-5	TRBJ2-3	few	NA	CAIRDFSTDTQYF	TGTGCCATTAGGGACTTTAGCACAGATACGCAGTATTTT